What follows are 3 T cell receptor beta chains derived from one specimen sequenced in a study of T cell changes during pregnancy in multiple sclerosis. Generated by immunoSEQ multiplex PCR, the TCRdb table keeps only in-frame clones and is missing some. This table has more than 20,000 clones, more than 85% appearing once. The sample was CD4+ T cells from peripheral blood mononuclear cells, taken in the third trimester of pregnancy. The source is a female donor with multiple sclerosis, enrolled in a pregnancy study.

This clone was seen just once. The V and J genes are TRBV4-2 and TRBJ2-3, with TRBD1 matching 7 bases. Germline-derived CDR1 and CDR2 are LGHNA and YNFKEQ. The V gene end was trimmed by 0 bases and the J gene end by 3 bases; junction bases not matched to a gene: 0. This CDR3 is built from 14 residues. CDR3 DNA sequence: TGTGCCAGCAGCCAAGAACAGGGGACAGATACGCAGTATTTT. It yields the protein CASSQEQGTDTQYF.

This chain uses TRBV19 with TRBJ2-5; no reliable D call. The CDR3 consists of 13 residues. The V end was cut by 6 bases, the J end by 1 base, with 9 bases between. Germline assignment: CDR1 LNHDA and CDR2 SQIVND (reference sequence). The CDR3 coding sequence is TGTGCCAGTAGCCGACAAGCCCAAGAGACCCAGTACTTC. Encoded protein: CASSRQAQETQYF.

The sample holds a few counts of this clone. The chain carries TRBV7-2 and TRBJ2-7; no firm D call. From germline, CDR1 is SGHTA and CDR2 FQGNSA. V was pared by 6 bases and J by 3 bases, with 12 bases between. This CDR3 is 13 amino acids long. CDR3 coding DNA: TGTGCCAGCAGTTCAGACACGAACTACGAGCAGTACTTC. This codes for CASSSDTNYEQYF.